These T cell receptor beta chains were read from a single sample in a study of T cell changes during pregnancy in multiple sclerosis. Using immunoSEQ multiplex PCR, the repertoire was profiled, and TCRdb retains in-frame clones only, with some absent. This table holds under 130,000 clones, approximately 89% found once. The material was peripheral blood, obtained after pregnancy. The source is a female donor with multiple sclerosis, enrolled in a pregnancy study. Both conserved end residues are part of each CDR3. The order of the fields is CDR3 length, J gene, V gene, D gene, clone size, CDR3 DNA, CDR3 protein. The D gene is left open where the match is weak. Where a row states a size, it is once, few, many or the class of an expanded clone; other rows omit it.

CDR3 length: 14; J gene: TRBJ2-7; V gene: TRBV27; D gene: NA; clone size: NA; CDR3 DNA: TGTGCCAGCAGTTTATTGGGCAGGCACTACGAGCAGTACTTC; CDR3 protein: CASSLLGRHYEQYF
CDR3 length: 15; J gene: TRBJ1-2; V gene: TRBV10-2; D gene: TRBD1; clone size: NA; CDR3 DNA: TGCGCCAGCAGGGGGACAGGGGATGATGGCTATGGCTACACCTTC; CDR3 protein: CASRGTGDDGYGYTF
CDR3 length: 14; J gene: TRBJ2-7; V gene: TRBV4-1; D gene: TRBD1; clone size: NA; CDR3 DNA: TGCGCCAGCAGCCCGGGGACAGGCCACTACGAGCAGTACTTC; CDR3 protein: CASSPGTGHYEQYF
CDR3 length: 16; J gene: TRBJ1-1; V gene: TRBV23-1; D gene: TRBD1; clone size: NA; CDR3 DNA: TGCGCCAGCAGTCCCCCCGGGACAGGGGACAACACTGAAGCTTTCTTT; CDR3 protein: CASSPPGTGDNTEAFF
CDR3 length: 15; J gene: TRBJ2-1; V gene: TRBV27; D gene: TRBD1; clone size: NA; CDR3 DNA: TGTGCCAGCAAGTATGGGACAGGGGGTTCCAATGAGCAGTTCTTC; CDR3 protein: CASKYGTGGSNEQFF
CDR3 length: 13; J gene: TRBJ1-6; V gene: TRBV7-2; D gene: NA; clone size: NA; CDR3 DNA: TGTGCCAGCAGCTTACCGATCGGTTCACCCCTCCACTTT; CDR3 protein: CASSLPIGSPLHF
CDR3 length: 13; J gene: TRBJ2-7; V gene: TRBV6-5; D gene: NA; clone size: NA; CDR3 DNA: TGTGCCAGCAGTGAGACTATAGGAAACGAGCAGTACTTC; CDR3 protein: CASSETIGNEQYF
CDR3 length: 19; J gene: TRBJ1-6; V gene: TRBV30; D gene: TRBD1; clone size: NA; CDR3 DNA: TGTGCCTGGAGTGTACGGGACAGCGGAAGGAACTCCTATAATTCACCCCTCCACTTT; CDR3 protein: CAWSVRDSGRNSYNSPLHF
CDR3 length: 13; J gene: TRBJ2-7; V gene: TRBV15; D gene: NA; clone size: NA; CDR3 DNA: TGTGCCACCAGCAGAGACAGAATCTACGAGCAGTACTTC; CDR3 protein: CATSRDRIYEQYF
CDR3 length: 16; J gene: TRBJ1-3; V gene: TRBV18; D gene: TRBD1; clone size: NA; CDR3 DNA: TGTGCCAGCTCACAGGACAGGGGATCCTCTGGAAACACCATATATTTT; CDR3 protein: CASSQDRGSSGNTIYF
CDR3 length: 14; J gene: TRBJ2-7; V gene: TRBV15; D gene: NA; clone size: NA; CDR3 DNA: TGTGCCACCAGCAGAGGTTTCGGGGCCTACGAGCAGTACTTC; CDR3 protein: CATSRGFGAYEQYF
CDR3 length: 19; J gene: TRBJ2-3; V gene: TRBV4-1; D gene: NA; clone size: NA; CDR3 DNA: TGCGCCAGCAGCCATCCACAAGGTGAACGGGACTTCTTCACAGATACGCAGTATTTT; CDR3 protein: CASSHPQGERDFFTDTQYF
CDR3 length: 15; J gene: TRBJ1-6; V gene: TRBV6-6; D gene: TRBD1; clone size: NA; CDR3 DNA: TGTGCCAGCAGTTACGGGACAGGGGCTAATTCACCCCTCCACTTT; CDR3 protein: CASSYGTGANSPLHF
CDR3 length: 11; J gene: TRBJ2-7; V gene: TRBV6-6; D gene: NA; clone size: NA; CDR3 DNA: TGTGCCAGCAGGAGCTCCTACGAGCAGTACTTC; CDR3 protein: CASRSSYEQYF
CDR3 length: 13; J gene: TRBJ2-5; V gene: TRBV29-1; D gene: TRBD2; clone size: NA; CDR3 DNA: TGCAGCGTTGATCGGGGGGGGGAAGAGACCCAGTACTTC; CDR3 protein: CSVDRGGEETQYF
CDR3 length: 19; J gene: TRBJ2-3; V gene: TRBV6-1; D gene: TRBD2; clone size: NA; CDR3 DNA: TGTGCCAGCAGTGCCACGGTACTCCCGGGAGGCGGGGTCACAGATACGCAGTATTTT; CDR3 protein: CASSATVLPGGGVTDTQYF
CDR3 length: 13; J gene: TRBJ1-1; V gene: TRBV28; D gene: NA; clone size: NA; CDR3 DNA: TGTGCCAGCAGCCTAGGGGTGAACACTGAAGCTTTCTTT; CDR3 protein: CASSLGVNTEAFF
CDR3 length: 14; J gene: TRBJ2-6; V gene: TRBV5-1; D gene: NA; clone size: once; CDR3 DNA: TGCGCCAGCAGCCGCGACTCTGGGGCCAACGTCCTGACTTTC; CDR3 protein: CASSRDSGANVLTF
CDR3 length: 15; J gene: TRBJ2-7; V gene: TRBV9; D gene: TRBD2; clone size: NA; CDR3 DNA: TGTGCCAGCAGCGTAGGAGGGCGGGGGGACTACGAGCAGTACTTC; CDR3 protein: CASSVGGRGDYEQYF
CDR3 length: 12; J gene: TRBJ2-7; V gene: TRBV15; D gene: NA; clone size: NA; CDR3 DNA: TGTGCCACCAGCGACAAGGGGAACGAGCAGTACTTC; CDR3 protein: CATSDKGNEQYF
CDR3 length: 11; J gene: TRBJ2-3; V gene: TRBV29-1; D gene: TRBD1; clone size: NA; CDR3 DNA: TGCAGCGACTGGGACAGGGGTACGCAGTATTTT; CDR3 protein: CSDWDRGTQYF
CDR3 length: 15; J gene: TRBJ2-3; V gene: TRBV7-8; D gene: TRBD1; clone size: NA; CDR3 DNA: TGTGCCAGCAGCTTCCCGGGACAGGGGGAAGATACGCAGTATTTT; CDR3 protein: CASSFPGQGEDTQYF
CDR3 length: 15; J gene: TRBJ2-5; V gene: TRBV7-7; D gene: TRBD1; clone size: NA; CDR3 DNA: TGTGCTAGCAGCTTAAATGACAGGGGTCAAGAGACCCAGTACTTC; CDR3 protein: CASSLNDRGQETQYF
CDR3 length: 14; J gene: TRBJ2-3; V gene: TRBV28; D gene: NA; clone size: once; CDR3 DNA: TGTGCCAGCAGTTTAAGCGCCAGCACAGATACGCAGTATTTT; CDR3 protein: CASSLSASTDTQYF
CDR3 length: 13; J gene: TRBJ1-2; V gene: TRBV7-9; D gene: NA; clone size: NA; CDR3 DNA: TGTGCCAGCAGCTTAGCCGGAGACTATGGCTACACCTTC; CDR3 protein: CASSLAGDYGYTF
CDR3 length: 15; J gene: TRBJ1-2; V gene: TRBV11-2; D gene: NA; clone size: NA; CDR3 DNA: TGTGCCAGCAGCTCAACTCTTTCCCGGGGGGGTGGCTACACCTTC; CDR3 protein: CASSSTLSRGGGYTF
CDR3 length: 15; J gene: TRBJ2-1; V gene: TRBV5-4; D gene: NA; clone size: once; CDR3 DNA: TGTGCCAGCAGCTTGGCCGGCAGGTCCTACAATGAGCAGTTCTTC; CDR3 protein: CASSLAGRSYNEQFF
CDR3 length: 12; J gene: TRBJ2-7; V gene: TRBV11-2; D gene: TRBD1; clone size: NA; CDR3 DNA: TGTGCCAGCAGCTTGGGACAGTACGAGCAGTACTTC; CDR3 protein: CASSLGQYEQYF
CDR3 length: 13; J gene: TRBJ2-7; V gene: TRBV18; D gene: TRBD1; clone size: NA; CDR3 DNA: TGTGCCAGCTCAGTGGAACAGGGGAACGAGCAGTACTTC; CDR3 protein: CASSVEQGNEQYF
CDR3 length: 15; J gene: TRBJ1-5; V gene: TRBV27; D gene: NA; clone size: once; CDR3 DNA: TGTGCCAGCAGTTTTAACTTAGCGGGCAATCAGCCCCAGCATTTT; CDR3 protein: CASSFNLAGNQPQHF
CDR3 length: 15; J gene: TRBJ2-7; V gene: TRBV19; D gene: TRBD1; clone size: NA; CDR3 DNA: TGTGCCAGTAGTTCAAGGACAGGTTTAGCCTACGAGCAGTACTTC; CDR3 protein: CASSSRTGLAYEQYF
CDR3 length: 16; J gene: TRBJ2-7; V gene: TRBV4-1; D gene: NA; clone size: NA; CDR3 DNA: TGCGCCAGCAGCCAAGATTCGACAGTAAGCGCCTACGAGCAGTACTTC; CDR3 protein: CASSQDSTVSAYEQYF
CDR3 length: 17; J gene: TRBJ2-1; V gene: TRBV2; D gene: TRBD2; clone size: NA; CDR3 DNA: TGTGCCAGCAGTTTTTCCCCACTAGCGGCCGTAGATAATGAGCAGTTCTTC; CDR3 protein: CASSFSPLAAVDNEQFF
CDR3 length: 13; J gene: TRBJ1-1; V gene: TRBV30; D gene: TRBD1; clone size: NA; CDR3 DNA: TGTGCCTGGAGTGTCACAGGGGGCACTGAAGCTTTCTTT; CDR3 protein: CAWSVTGGTEAFF
CDR3 length: 15; J gene: TRBJ1-1; V gene: TRBV6-5; D gene: NA; clone size: NA; CDR3 DNA: TGTGCCAGCAGTTCGAGAAGCGCTGTTAACACTGAAGCTTTCTTT; CDR3 protein: CASSSRSAVNTEAFF
CDR3 length: 15; J gene: TRBJ1-3; V gene: TRBV18; D gene: NA; clone size: NA; CDR3 DNA: TGTGCCAGCTCACCATCGGGGGTCTCTGGAAACACCATATATTTT; CDR3 protein: CASSPSGVSGNTIYF
CDR3 length: 16; J gene: TRBJ2-3; V gene: TRBV9; D gene: TRBD1; clone size: NA; CDR3 DNA: TGTGCCAGCAGCGTAAGGCAGGGGGATAGTTCAGATACGCAGTATTTT; CDR3 protein: CASSVRQGDSSDTQYF
CDR3 length: 14; J gene: TRBJ1-2; V gene: TRBV7-9; D gene: TRBD1; clone size: NA; CDR3 DNA: TGTGCCAGCAGCGCCCAGGGGGGCTACTATGGCTACACCTTC; CDR3 protein: CASSAQGGYYGYTF
CDR3 length: 16; J gene: TRBJ2-4; V gene: TRBV2; D gene: TRBD2; clone size: NA; CDR3 DNA: TGTGCCAGCACCTCCCGGGGGGACGTAGCCAAAAACATTCAGTACTTC; CDR3 protein: CASTSRGDVAKNIQYF
CDR3 length: 14; J gene: TRBJ1-1; V gene: TRBV13; D gene: TRBD1; clone size: NA; CDR3 DNA: TGTGCCAGCAGCCCAGGGGGTTTGAACACTGAAGCTTTCTTT; CDR3 protein: CASSPGGLNTEAFF
CDR3 length: 13; J gene: TRBJ1-1; V gene: TRBV27; D gene: NA; clone size: NA; CDR3 DNA: TGTGCCAGCAGCGGTTGGGGGGACACTGAAGCTTTCTTT; CDR3 protein: CASSGWGDTEAFF
CDR3 length: 16; J gene: TRBJ2-1; V gene: TRBV6-1; D gene: TRBD1; clone size: NA; CDR3 DNA: TGTGCCAGCAGTGAAGGGACAGGGGGCCCGCGATCGGTGCAGTTCTTC; CDR3 protein: CASSEGTGGPRSVQFF